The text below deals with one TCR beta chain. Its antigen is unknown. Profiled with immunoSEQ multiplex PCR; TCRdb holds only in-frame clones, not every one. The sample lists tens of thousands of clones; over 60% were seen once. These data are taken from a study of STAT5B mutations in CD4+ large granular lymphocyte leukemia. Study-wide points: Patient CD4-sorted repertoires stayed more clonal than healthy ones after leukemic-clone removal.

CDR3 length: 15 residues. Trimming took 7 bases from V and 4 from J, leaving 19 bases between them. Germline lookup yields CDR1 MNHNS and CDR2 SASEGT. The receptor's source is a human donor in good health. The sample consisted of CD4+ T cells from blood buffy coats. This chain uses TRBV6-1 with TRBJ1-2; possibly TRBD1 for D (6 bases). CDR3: CASNRGGVEGYGYTF. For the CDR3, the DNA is TGTGCCAGCAATAGGGGGGGGGTGGAGGGCTATGGCTACACCTTC.